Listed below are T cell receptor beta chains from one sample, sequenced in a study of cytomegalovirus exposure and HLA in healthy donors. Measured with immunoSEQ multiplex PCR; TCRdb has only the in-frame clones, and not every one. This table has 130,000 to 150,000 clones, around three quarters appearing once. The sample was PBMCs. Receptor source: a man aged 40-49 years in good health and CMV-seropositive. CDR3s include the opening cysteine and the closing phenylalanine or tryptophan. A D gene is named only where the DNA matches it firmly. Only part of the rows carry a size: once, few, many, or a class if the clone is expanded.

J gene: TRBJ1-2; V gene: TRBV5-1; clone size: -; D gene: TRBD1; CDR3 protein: CASSLEGNRGPYGYTF; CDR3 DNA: TGCGCCAGCAGCTTGGAAGGGAACAGGGGGCCCTATGGCTACACCTTC
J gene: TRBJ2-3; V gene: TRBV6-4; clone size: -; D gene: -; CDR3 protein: CASSDSKGGGTDTQYF; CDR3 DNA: TGTGCCAGCAGTGACTCGAAGGGAGGAGGCACAGATACGCAGTATTTT
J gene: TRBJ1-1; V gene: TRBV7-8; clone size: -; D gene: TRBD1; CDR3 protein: CASSFNQGGTEAFF; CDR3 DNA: TGTGCCAGCAGCTTTAATCAGGGGGGCACTGAAGCTTTCTTT
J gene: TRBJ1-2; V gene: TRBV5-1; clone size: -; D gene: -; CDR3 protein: CASSFGRGYDGYTF; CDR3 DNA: TGCGCCAGCAGTTTCGGGAGGGGGTACGATGGCTACACCTTC
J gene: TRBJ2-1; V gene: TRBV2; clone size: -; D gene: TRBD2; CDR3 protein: CASSEDSGSYNEQFF; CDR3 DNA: TGTGCCAGCAGTGAAGATAGCGGGAGCTACAATGAGCAGTTCTTC
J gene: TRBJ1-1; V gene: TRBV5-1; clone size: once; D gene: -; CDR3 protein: CASSLDGSMNTEAFF; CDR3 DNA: TGCGCCAGCAGCTTGGATGGGAGCATGAACACTGAAGCTTTCTTT
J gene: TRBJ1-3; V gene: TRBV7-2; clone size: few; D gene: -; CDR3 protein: CASSLVTASGNTIYF; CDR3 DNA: TGTGCCAGCAGCTTAGTGACAGCCTCTGGAAACACCATATATTTT
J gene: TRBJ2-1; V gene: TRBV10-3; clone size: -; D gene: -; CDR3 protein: CAISEASGTYNEQFF; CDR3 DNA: TGTGCCATCAGTGAGGCGAGCGGAACCTACAATGAGCAGTTCTTC
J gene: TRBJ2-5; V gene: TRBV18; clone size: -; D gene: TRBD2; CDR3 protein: CASSSSGPQETQYF; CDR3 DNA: TGTGCCAGCTCATCTAGCGGGCCACAAGAGACCCAGTACTTC
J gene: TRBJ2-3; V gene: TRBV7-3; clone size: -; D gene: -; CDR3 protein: CASSPEPNQQYF; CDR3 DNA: TGTGCCAGCAGCCCCGAGCCTAATCAGCAGTATTTT
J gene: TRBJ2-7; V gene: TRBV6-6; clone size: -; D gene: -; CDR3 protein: CASSRGSGTYEQYF; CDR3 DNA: TGTGCCAGCAGCCGGGGGTCAGGGACCTACGAGCAGTACTTC
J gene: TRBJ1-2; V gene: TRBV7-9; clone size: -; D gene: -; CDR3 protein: CASSLAPTGDLRGYTF; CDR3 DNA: TGTGCCAGCAGCTTAGCGCCTACGGGAGATCTGCGTGGCTACACCTTC
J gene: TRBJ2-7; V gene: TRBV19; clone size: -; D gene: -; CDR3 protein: CASSRSEAYEQYF; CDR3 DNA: TGTGCCAGTAGCCGGAGCGAGGCCTACGAGCAGTACTTC
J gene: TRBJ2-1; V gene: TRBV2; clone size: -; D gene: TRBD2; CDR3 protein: CASSSTTSGTKTQFF; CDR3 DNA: TGTGCCAGCAGCTCCACAACTAGCGGGACGAAAACGCAGTTCTTC
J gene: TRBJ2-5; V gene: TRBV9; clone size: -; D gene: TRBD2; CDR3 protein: CASSVSGSGETQYF; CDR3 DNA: TGTGCCAGCAGCGTTAGCGGGAGCGGGGAGACCCAGTACTTC
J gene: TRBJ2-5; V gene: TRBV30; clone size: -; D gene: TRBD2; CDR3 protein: CAWSVWLAGGGETQYF; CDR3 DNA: TGTGCCTGGAGTGTATGGCTAGCGGGAGGGGGAGAGACCCAGTACTTC
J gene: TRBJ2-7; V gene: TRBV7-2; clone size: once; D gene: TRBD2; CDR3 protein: CASSARRDYSYEQYF; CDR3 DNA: TGTGCCAGCAGCGCGCGCCGGGACTACTCCTACGAGCAGTACTTC
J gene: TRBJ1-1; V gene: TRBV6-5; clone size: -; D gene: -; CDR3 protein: CASSEGGTEAFF; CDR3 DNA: TGTGCCAGCAGTGAAGGGGGCACTGAAGCTTTCTTT
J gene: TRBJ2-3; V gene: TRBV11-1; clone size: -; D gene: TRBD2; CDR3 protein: CASGLADMTTQYF; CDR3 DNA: TGTGCCAGCGGACTAGCGGACATGACTACGCAGTATTTT
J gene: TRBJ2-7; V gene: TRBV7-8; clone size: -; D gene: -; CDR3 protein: CASSLVEEGYEQYF; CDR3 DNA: TGTGCCAGCAGCTTAGTTGAAGAGGGCTACGAGCAGTACTTC
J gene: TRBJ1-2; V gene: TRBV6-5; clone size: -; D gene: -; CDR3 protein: CASSQRQHYGYTF; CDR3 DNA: TGTGCCAGCAGTCAAAGACAGCACTATGGCTACACCTTC
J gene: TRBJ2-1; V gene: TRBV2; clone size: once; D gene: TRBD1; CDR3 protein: CASSRGQGTATYNEQFF; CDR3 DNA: TGTGCCAGCAGCAGAGGACAGGGAACAGCGACCTACAATGAGCAGTTCTTC
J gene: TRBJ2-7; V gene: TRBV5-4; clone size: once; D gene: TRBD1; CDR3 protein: CASSLTGGSPEQYF; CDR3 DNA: TGTGCCAGCAGCCTGACAGGGGGCTCCCCCGAGCAGTACTTC